The 3 T cell receptor beta chains below were found in one sample sequenced in a study of T cells in Graves' hyperthyroidism and ophthalmopathy. Amplified TCR beta CDR3 regions came from RNA transcripts. HTBI primers were used for first-round RT-PCR of the TCR CDR3. TCRdb analysed the multiplex PCR reads with MiXCR anew, one entry per CDR3 protein. The data hold about half a million distinct CDR3 sequences, with about 16% observed a single time. Sequenced sample: blood. These receptors were collected from a woman aged 25-40 years with Graves' ophthalmopathy.

This chain uses TRBV20-1 with TRBJ2-3; possibly TRBD2 for D (6 bases). Germline CDR1 is DFQATT and CDR2 is SNEGSKA (reference sequence). The length of the CDR3 is 15 residues. The germline V and J ends were trimmed by 1 base and 2 bases, with 13 bases remaining between them. CDR3 protein: CSARGAGGLTDTQYF. The CDR3 nucleotides are TGCAGTGCTAGAGGGGCCGGGGGACTCACAGATACGCAGTATTTT.

This clonotype was detected a few times. The V gene is TRBV5-5, the J gene TRBJ2-1; TRBD2 is a possible D gene (6 bases). The CDR3 consists of 15 residues. The V end was cut by 4 bases, the J end by 5 bases, with 16 bases between. From germline, CDR1 is SGHKS and CDR2 YYEKEE (reference sequence). The CDR3 protein is CASSLVGGIDNEQFF. The CDR3, as DNA: TGTGCCAGCAGCCTGGTGGGCGGGATCGACAATGAGCAGTTCTTC.

This clonotype was detected only a few times. CDR3 bases: TGTGCCAGCAGTTACCTCTCCGGGGCCCGGACTGGAAACACCATATATTTT. Translated, it gives CASSYLSGARTGNTIYF. The chain couples TRBV3-1 to TRBJ1-3, with a tentative D call TRBD1 (5 bases). Trimming left V 6 bases short and J 2 bases short, with 20 bases between. Germline V gene data show CDR1 as LGHDT and CDR2 as YNNKEL (reference sequence). The CDR3 length is 17 residues.